This T cell receptor (beta chain) was documented in a study of shared clonotypes between healthy human individuals. Findings of the study overall: Between four donors, naive CD4 clonotypes were shared at a level of about 5%.

This clone was seen at least ten times. Its antigen is not known. The CDR3 spans 15 residues. CDR1 is SGHTA, CDR2 FQGNSA, per germline. V was cut by 0 bases and J by 7 bases, with 16 bases left in between. Authors' data handling: ImmunoSEQ supplied junction-only sequences lacking quality scores, so filtering was different. TCRdb's table, derived via immunoSEQ multiplex PCR, lists solely in-frame clones and lacks some. The V and J calls and the clone size are those of that table, but D and trimming were determined from the DNA. Among over 850,000 clones listed, approximately 80% were seen once. The sample consisted of memory CD4+ T cells from PBMCs. Regarding subset: CD45RA-negative fraction. The J gene is TRBJ2-7, the V gene TRBV7-2; perhaps TRBD2 as D (6 bases). The TCR was taken from a man between 18 and 35 years old in good health. Some clones in this sample may be carry-over from other donors' samples. For the CDR3, the DNA is TGTGCCAGCAGCTTAGCGTCTTATCCTAGCGTAGAGCAGTACTTC. Translation gives CASSLASYPSVEQYF.